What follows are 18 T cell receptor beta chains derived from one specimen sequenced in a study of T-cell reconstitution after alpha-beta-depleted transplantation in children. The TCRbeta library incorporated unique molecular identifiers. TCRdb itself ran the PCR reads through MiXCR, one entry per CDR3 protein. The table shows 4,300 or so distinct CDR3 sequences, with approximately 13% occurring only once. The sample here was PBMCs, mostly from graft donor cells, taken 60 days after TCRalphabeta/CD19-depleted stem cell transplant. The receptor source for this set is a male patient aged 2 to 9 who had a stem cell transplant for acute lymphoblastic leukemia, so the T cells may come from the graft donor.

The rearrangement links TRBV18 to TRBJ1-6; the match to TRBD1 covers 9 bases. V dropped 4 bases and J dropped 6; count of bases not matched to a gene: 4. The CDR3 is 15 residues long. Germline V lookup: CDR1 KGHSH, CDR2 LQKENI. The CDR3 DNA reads TGTGCCAGCTCACTCAACAGGGGGCCTAATTCACCCCTCCACTTT. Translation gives CASSLNRGPNSPLHF.

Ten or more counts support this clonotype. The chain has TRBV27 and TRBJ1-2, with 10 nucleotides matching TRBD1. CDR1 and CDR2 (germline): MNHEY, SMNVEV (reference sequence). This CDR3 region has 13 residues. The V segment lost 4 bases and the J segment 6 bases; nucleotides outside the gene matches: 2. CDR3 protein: CASSSGQGDGYTF. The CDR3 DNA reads TGTGCCAGCAGTTCCGGACAGGGGGATGGCTACACCTTC.

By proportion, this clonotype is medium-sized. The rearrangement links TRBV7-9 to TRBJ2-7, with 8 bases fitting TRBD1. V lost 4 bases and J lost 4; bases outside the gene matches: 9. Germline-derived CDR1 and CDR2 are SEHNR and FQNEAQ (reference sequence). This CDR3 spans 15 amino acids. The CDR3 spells CASSSGSGQGYEQYF. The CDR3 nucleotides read TGTGCCAGCAGCTCCGGATCCGGACAGGGTTACGAGCAGTACTTC.

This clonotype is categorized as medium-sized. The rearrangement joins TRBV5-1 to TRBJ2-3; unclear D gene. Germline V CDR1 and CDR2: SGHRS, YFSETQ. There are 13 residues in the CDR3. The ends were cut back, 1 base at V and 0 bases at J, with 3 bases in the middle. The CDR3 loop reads CASSLYSTDTQYF. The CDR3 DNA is TGCGCCAGCAGCTTGTACAGCACAGATACGCAGTATTTT.

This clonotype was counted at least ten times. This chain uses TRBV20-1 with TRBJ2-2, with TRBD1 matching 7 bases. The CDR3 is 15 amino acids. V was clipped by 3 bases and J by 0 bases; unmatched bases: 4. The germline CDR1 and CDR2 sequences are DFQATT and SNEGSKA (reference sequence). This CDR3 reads CSARATGANTGELFF. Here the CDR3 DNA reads TGCAGTGCTAGGGCCACAGGGGCGAACACCGGGGAGCTGTTTTTT.

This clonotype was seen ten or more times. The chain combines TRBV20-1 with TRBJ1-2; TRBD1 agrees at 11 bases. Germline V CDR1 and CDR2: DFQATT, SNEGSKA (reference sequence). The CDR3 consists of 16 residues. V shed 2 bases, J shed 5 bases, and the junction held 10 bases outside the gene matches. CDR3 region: CSARCPGQGARYGYTF. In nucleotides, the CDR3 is TGCAGTGCTAGATGCCCAGGACAGGGGGCGCGGTATGGCTACACCTTC.

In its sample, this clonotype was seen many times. The CDR3 DNA reads TGCGCCAGCAGCCAAGATACCCCTCTAAGCGGGGGGGACAAAAACATTCAGTACTTC. Amino acids: CASSQDTPLSGGDKNIQYF. V and J are TRBV4-3 and TRBJ2-4; TRBD2 agrees at 10 bases. The CDR3 runs to 19 residues. The V gene's germline CDR1 is LGHNA and CDR2 YSLEER. The V and J ends lost 0 bases and 3 bases, in that order; junction bases with no gene match: 11.

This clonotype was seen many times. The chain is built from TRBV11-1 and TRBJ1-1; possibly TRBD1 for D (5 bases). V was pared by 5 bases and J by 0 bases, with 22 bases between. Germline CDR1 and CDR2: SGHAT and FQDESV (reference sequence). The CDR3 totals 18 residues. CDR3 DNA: TGTGCCAGCAGCCCAGAGGCGGCAGGGCCATTGATGAACACTGAAGCTTTCTTT. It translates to CASSPEAAGPLMNTEAFF. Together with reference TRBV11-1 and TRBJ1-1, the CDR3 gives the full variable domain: EAEVAQSPRYKITEKSQAVAFWCDPISGHATLYWYRQILGQGPELLVQFQDESVVDDSQLPKDRFSAERLKGVDSTLKIQPAELGDSAMYLCASSPEAAGPLMNTEAFFGQGTRLTVV.

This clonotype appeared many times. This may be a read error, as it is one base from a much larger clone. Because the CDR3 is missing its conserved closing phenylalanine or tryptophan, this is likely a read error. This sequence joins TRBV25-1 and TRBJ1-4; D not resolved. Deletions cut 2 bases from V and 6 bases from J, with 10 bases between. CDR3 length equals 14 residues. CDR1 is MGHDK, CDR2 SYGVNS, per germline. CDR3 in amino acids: CASSESGVYEKLFS. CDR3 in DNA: TGTGCCAGCAGTGAAAGTGGTGTCTATGAAAAACTGTTTTCT.

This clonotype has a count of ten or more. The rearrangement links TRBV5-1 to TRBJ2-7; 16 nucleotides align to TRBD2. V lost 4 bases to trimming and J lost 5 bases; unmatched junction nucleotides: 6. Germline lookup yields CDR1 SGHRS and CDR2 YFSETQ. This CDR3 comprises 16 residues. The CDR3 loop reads CASSRGLAGGPHEQYF. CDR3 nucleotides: TGCGCCAGCAGCCGGGGACTAGCGGGGGGGCCCCACGAGCAGTACTTC.

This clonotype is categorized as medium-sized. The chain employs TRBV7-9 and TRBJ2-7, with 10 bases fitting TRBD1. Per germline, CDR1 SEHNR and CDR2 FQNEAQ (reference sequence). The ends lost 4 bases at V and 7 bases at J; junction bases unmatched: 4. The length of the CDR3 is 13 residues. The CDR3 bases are TGTGCCAGCAGCTACCGACAGGGGGCAGAGCAGTACTTC. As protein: CASSYRQGAEQYF. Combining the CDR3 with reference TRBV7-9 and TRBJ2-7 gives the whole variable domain DTGVSQNPRHKITKRGQNVTFRCDPISEHNRLYWYRQTLGQGPEFLTYFQNEAQLEKSRLLSDRFSAERPKGSFSTLEIQRTEQGDSAMYLCASSYRQGAEQYFGPGTRLTVT.

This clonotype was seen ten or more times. DNA for the CDR3: TGTGCCAGTCGGAATACGGGACCCGGGGACATTCAGTACTTC. This gives the protein CASRNTGPGDIQYF. The genes are TRBV19 and TRBJ2-4, with D perhaps TRBD1 or TRBD2 (5 bases each). V shed 8 bases and J shed 8 bases, with 19 bases lying between them. The CDR3 loop spans 14 amino acids. Germline values: CDR1 LNHDA, CDR2 SQIVND (reference sequence).

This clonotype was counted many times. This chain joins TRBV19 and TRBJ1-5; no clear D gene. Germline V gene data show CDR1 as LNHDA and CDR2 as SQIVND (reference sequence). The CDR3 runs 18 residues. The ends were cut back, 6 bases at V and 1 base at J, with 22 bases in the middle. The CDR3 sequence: CASREFFIGWVSNQPQHF. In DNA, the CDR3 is TGTGCCAGTAGAGAATTCTTCATTGGTTGGGTGAGCAATCAGCCCCAGCATTTT.

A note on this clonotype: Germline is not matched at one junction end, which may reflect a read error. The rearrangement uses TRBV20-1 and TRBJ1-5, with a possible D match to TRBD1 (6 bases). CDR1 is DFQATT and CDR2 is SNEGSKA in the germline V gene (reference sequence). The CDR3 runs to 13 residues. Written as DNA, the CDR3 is TGCAGTGCTGGGTGGGGGCGCAATCAGCGCCAGCATTTT. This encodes CSAGWGRNQRQHF.

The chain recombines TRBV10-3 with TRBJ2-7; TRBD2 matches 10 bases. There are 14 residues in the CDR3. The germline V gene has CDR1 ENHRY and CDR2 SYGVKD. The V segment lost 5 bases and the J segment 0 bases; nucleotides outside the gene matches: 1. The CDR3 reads CAISLAGASYEQYF. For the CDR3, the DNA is TGTGCCATCAGTCTAGCGGGGGCCTCCTACGAGCAGTACTTC.

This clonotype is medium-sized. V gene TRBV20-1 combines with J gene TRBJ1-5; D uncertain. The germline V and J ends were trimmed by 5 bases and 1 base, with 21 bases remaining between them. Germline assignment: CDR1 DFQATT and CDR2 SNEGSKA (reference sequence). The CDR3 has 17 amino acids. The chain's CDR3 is CSAHSGLKLTSNQPQHF. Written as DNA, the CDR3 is TGCAGTGCTCACTCGGGCCTCAAATTGACCAGCAATCAGCCCCAGCATTTT.

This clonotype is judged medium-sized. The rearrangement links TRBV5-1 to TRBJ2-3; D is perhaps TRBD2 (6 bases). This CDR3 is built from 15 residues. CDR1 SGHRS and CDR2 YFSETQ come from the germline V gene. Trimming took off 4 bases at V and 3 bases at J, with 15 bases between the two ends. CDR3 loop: CASSPRPGETDTQYF. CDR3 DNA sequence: TGCGCCAGCAGCCCGCGCCCGGGGGAAACAGATACGCAGTATTTT.

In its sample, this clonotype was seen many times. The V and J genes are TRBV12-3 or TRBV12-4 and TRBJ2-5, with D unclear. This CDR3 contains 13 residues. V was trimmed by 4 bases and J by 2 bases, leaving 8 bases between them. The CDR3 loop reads CASSSGRQETQYF. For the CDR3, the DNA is TGTGCCAGCAGTTCGGGCAGGCAAGAGACCCAGTACTTC.